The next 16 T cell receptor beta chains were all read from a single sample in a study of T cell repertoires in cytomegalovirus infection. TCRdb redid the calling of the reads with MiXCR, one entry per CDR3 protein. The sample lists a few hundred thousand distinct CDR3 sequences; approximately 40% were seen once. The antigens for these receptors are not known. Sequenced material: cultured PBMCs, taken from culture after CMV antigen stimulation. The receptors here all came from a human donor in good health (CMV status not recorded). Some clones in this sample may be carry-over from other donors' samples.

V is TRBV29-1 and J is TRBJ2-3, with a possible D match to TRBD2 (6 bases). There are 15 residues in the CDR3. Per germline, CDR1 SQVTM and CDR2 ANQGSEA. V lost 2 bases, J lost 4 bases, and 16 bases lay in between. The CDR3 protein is CSVEIGGRVPDTQYF. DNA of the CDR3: TGCAGCGTTGAAATTGGAGGGCGGGTCCCAGATACGCAGTATTTT.

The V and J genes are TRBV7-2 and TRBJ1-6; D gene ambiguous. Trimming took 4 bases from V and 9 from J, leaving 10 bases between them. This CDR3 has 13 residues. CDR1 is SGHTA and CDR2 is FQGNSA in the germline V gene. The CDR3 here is CASSSPPSSPLHF. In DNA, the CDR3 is TGTGCCAGCAGCTCACCCCCGAGTTCACCCCTCCACTTT.

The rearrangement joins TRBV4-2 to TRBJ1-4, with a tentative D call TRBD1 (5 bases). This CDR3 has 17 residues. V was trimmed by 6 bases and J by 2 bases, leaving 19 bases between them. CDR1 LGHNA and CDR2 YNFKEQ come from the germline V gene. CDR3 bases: TGTGCCAGCAGTCCAAGCGACCCCAGGGCGACTAATGAAAAACTGTTTTTT. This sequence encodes CASSPSDPRATNEKLFF.

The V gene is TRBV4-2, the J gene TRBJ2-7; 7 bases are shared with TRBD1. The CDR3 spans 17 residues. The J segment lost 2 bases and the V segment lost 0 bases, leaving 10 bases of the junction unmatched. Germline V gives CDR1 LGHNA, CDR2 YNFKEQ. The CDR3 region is CASSQDVDRFSTYEQYF. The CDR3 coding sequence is TGTGCCAGCAGCCAAGATGTGGACAGGTTTTCTACCTACGAGCAGTACTTC.

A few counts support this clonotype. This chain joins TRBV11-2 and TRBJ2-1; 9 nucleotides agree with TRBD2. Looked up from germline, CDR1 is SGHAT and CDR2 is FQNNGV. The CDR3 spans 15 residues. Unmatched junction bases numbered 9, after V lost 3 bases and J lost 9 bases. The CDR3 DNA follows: TGTGCCAGCAGCTTGATGGCGGGAGGGCCCGGTGAGCAGTTCTTC. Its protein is CASSLMAGGPGEQFF.

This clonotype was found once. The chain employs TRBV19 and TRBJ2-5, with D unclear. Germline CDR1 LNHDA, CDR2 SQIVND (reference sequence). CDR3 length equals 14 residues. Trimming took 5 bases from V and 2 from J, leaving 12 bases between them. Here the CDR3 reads CASSGMGLQETQYF. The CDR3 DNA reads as TGTGCCAGTAGTGGTATGGGCCTACAAGAGACCCAGTACTTC.

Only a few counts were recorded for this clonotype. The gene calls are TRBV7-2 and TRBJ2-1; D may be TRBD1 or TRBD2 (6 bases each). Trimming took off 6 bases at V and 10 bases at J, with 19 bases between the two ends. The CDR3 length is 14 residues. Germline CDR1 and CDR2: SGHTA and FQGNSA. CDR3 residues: CASSYTGAADEQFF. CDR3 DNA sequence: TGTGCCAGCAGTTACACGGGGGCTGCTGACGAGCAGTTCTTC.

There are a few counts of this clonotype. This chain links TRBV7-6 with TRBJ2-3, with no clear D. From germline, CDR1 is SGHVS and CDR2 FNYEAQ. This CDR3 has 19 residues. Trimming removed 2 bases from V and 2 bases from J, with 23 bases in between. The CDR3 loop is CASSLLDPKVFRNTDTQYF. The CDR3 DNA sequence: TGTGCCAGCAGCTTATTGGACCCAAAGGTTTTTCGAAACACAGATACGCAGTATTTT.

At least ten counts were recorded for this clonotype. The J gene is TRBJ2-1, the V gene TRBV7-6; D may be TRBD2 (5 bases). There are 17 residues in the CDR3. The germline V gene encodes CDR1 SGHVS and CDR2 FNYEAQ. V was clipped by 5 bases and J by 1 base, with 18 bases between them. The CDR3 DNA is TGTGCCAGCAGCCCGCAGACTATTGCCTGGTCCTACAATGAGCAGTTCTTC. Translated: CASSPQTIAWSYNEQFF.

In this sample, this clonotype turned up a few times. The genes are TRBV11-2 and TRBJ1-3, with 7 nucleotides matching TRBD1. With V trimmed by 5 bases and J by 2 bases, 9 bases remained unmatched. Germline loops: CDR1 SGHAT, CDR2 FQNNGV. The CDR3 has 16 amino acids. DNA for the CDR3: TGTGCCAGCAGCCCCCCTTCAGGGGGAACTGGAAACACCATATATTTT. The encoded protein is CASSPPSGGTGNTIYF.

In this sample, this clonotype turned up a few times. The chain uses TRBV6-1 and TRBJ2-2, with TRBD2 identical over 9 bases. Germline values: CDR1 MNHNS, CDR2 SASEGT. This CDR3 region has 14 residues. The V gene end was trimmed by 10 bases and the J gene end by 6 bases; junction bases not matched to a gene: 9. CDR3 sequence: CAITVAGASGELFF. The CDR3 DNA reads TGTGCCATAACTGTAGCGGGAGCTTCCGGGGAGCTGTTTTTT.

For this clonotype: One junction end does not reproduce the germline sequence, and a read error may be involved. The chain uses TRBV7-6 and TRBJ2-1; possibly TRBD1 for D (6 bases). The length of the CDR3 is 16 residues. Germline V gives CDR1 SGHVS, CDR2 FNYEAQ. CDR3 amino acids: CASSLGVDRPGNKQFF. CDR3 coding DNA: TGTGCCAGCAGCTTAGGGGTTGACAGGCCTGGCAATAAGCAGTTCTTC.

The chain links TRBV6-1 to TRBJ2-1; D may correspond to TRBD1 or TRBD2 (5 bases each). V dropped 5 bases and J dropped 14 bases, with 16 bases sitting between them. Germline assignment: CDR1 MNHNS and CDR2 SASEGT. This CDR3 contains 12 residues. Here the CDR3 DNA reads TGTGCCAGCAGTTATCGGGACCGCGGCAAGTTCTTC. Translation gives CASSYRDRGKFF.

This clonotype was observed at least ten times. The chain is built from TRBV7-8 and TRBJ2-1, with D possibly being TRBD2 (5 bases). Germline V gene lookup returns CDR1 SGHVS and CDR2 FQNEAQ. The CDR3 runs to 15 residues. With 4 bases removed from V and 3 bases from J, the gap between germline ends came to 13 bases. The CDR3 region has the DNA TGTGCCAGCAGCTCCGAGCGGATGAACTACAATGAGCAGTTCTTC. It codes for CASSSERMNYNEQFF.

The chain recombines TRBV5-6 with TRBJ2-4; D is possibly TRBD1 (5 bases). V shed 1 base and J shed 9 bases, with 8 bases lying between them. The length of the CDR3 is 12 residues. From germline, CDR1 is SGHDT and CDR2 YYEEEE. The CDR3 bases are TGTGCCAGCAGCTTGTGGGGCGGCATTCAGTACTTC. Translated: CASSLWGGIQYF.

CDR3 in DNA: TGTGCCAGCAGCTTGGGCGGGGGGGGTCTGGATGAGCAGTTCTTC. Translated, it gives CASSLGGGGLDEQFF. V and J are TRBV13 and TRBJ2-1, with 9 bases aligning to TRBD2. This CDR3 has 15 residues. V lost 3 bases, J lost 8 bases, and 8 bases stayed unmatched. Germline V gene data show CDR1 as PRHDT and CDR2 as FYEKMQ (reference sequence).